This T cell receptor beta chain was sequenced for a study of T cells in Graves' hyperthyroidism and ophthalmopathy. The CDR3 regions of TCR beta were amplified from RNA transcripts. HTBI primers drove first-round RT-PCR of the TCR CDR3. TCRdb passed the multiplex PCR reads through MiXCR, listing each CDR3 protein once. This repertoire shows approximately 510,000 distinct CDR3 sequences, 40% to 55% found once; its top ten account for approximately 44%. Germline CDR1 SGHRS, CDR2 YFSETQ. This CDR3 contains 20 residues. V dropped 3 bases and J dropped 3; count of bases not matched to a gene: 20. Based on clinical symptoms, serum thyroxine and TRAb, thyroid ultrasound and orbital computed tomography, diagnoses were reached.

The receptor's source is an adult woman with Graves' disease, either hyperthyroidism or ophthalmopathy (not recorded which). The material sequenced was peripheral blood or thyroid tissue (not recorded which). The chain employs TRBV5-1 and TRBJ2-7, with TRBD2 identical over 11 bases. CDR3 coding DNA: TGCGCCAGCAGCTCAAACCAACTTCAAACTTCTAGCGGGAGGCTCTACGAGCAGTACTTC. Translated, it gives CASSSNQLQTSSGRLYEQYF.